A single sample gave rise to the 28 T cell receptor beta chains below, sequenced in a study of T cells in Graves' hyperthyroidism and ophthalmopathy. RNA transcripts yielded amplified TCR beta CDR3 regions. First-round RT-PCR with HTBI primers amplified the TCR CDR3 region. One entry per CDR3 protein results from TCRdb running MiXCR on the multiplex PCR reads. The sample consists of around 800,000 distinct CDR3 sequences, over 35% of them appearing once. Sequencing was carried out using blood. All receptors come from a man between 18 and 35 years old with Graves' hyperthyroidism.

The CDR3 loop reads CASSGYRDTIYF. The DNA for the CDR3 is TGTGCCAGCAGCGGGTACAGGGACACCATATATTTT. The V and J genes are TRBV7-8 and TRBJ1-3; tentative D call: TRBD1 (6 bases). Trimming took 5 bases from V and 8 from J, leaving 10 bases between them. This CDR3 has 12 amino acids. CDR1 and CDR2 from the germline V gene are SGHVS and FQNEAQ.

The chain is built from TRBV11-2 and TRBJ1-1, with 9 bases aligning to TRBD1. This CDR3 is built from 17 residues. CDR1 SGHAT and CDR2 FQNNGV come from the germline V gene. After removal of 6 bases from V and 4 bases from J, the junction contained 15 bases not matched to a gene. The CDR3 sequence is CASSFPLQGQGGTEAFF. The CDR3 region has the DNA TGTGCCAGCAGTTTTCCCCTCCAGGGACAGGGTGGCACTGAAGCTTTCTTT.

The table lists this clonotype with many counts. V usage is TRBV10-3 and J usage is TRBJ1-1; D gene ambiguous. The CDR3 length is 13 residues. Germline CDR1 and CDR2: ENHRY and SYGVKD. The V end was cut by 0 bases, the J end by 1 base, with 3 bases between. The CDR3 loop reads CAISESGNTEAFF. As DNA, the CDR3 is TGTGCCATCAGTGAGTCGGGGAACACTGAAGCTTTCTTT.

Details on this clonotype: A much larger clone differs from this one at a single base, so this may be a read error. The CDR3 sequence: CASSPFRGLSTEAFF. In DNA form, the CDR3 reads TGTGCCAGTAGTCCCTTCCGGGGCCTTAGCACTGAAGCTTTCTTT. The genes are TRBV19 and TRBJ1-1; D may be TRBD1 (5 bases). The CDR3 length is 15 residues. With 5 bases removed from V and 4 bases from J, the gap between germline ends came to 17 bases. Germline V gives CDR1 LNHDA, CDR2 SQIVND (reference sequence). The entire variable domain, with the rest obtained from reference TRBV19 and TRBJ1-1, is as follows: DGGITQSPKYLFRKEGQNVTLSCEQNLNHDAMYWYRQDPGQGLRLIYYSQIVNDFQKGDIAEGYSVSREKKESFPLTVTSAQKNPTAFYLCASSPFRGLSTEAFFGQGTRLTVV.

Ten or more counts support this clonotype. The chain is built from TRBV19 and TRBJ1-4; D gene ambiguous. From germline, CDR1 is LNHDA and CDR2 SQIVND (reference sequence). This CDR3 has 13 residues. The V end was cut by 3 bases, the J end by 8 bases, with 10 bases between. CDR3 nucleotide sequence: TGTGCCAGTAGTATTGGAGGGATGGAAAAACTGTTTTTT. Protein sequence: CASSIGGMEKLFF.

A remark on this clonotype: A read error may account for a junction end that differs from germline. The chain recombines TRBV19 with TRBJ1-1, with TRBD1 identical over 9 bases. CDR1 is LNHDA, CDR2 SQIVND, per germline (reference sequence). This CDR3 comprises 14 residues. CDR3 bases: TGTGCTACCCGACGGGACAGGGCAACCACTGAAGCTCTCTTT. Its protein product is CATRRDRATTEALF. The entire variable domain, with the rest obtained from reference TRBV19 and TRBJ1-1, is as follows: DGGITQSPKYLFRKEGQNVTLSCEQNLNHDAMYWYRQDPGQGLRLIYYSQIVNDFQKGDIAEGYSVSREKKESFPLTVTSAQKNPTAFYLCATRRDRATTEALFGQGTRLTVV.

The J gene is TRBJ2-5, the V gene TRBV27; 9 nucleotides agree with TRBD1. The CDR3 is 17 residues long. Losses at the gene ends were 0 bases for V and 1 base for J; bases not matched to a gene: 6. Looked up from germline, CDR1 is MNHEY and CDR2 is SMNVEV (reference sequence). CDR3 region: CASSLSTPGQGQETQYF. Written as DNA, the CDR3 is TGTGCCAGCAGTTTATCGACCCCGGGACAGGGCCAAGAGACCCAGTACTTC.

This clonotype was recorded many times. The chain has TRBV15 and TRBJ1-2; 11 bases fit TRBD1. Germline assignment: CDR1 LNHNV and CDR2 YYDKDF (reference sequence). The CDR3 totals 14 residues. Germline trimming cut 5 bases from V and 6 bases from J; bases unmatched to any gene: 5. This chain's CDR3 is CATSFRTGGDGYTF. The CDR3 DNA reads TGTGCCACCAGCTTTCGGACAGGGGGCGATGGCTACACCTTC.

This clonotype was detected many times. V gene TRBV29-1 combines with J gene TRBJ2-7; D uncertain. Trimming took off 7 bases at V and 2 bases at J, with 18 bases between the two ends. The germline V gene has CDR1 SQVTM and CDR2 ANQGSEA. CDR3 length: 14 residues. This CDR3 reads CSAHSTVPPYEQYF. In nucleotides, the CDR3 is TGCAGCGCCCACAGTACGGTGCCGCCCTACGAGCAGTACTTC.

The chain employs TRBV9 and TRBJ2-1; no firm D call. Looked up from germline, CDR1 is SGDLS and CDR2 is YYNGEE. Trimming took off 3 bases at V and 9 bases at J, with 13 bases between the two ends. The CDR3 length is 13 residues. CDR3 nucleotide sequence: TGTGCCAGCAGCGGGTTAGCCGGTTTTGAGCAGTTCTTC. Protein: CASSGLAGFEQFF.

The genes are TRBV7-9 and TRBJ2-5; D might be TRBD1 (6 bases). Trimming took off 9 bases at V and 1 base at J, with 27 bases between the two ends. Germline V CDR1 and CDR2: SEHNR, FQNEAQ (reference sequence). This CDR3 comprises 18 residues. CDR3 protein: CASSIVRSGTPIQETQYF. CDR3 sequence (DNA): TGTGCCAGTAGTATAGTTCGCTCCGGGACACCAATCCAAGAGACCCAGTACTTC.

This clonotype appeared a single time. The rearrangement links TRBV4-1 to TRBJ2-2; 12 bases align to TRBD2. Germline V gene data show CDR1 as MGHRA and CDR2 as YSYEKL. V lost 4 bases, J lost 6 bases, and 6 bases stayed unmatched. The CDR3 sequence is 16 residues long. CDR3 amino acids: CASSLPSGGASGELFF. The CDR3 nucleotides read TGCGCCAGCAGCCTCCCTAGCGGGGGGGCTTCCGGGGAGCTGTTTTTT.

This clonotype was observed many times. CDR3 protein: CASSEEERVGGYTF. CDR3 DNA sequence: TGTGCCAGCAGTGAAGAGGAGCGGGTGGGCGGCTACACCTTC. The V call is TRBV2, the J call TRBJ1-2; no firm D call. Germline values: CDR1 SNHLY, CDR2 FYNNEI. CDR3 size: 14 residues. V lost 1 base, J lost 8 bases, and 14 bases lay in between.

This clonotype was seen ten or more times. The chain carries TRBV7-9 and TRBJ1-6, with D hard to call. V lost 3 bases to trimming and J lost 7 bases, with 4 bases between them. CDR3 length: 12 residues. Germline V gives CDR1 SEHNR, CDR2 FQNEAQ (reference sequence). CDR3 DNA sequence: TGTGCCAGCAGCTTGAAGAATTCACCCCTCCACTTT. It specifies CASSLKNSPLHF.

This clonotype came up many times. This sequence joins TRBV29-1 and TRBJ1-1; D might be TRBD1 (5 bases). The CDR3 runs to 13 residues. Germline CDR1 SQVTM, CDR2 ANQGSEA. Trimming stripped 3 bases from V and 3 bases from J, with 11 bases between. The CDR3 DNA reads TGCAGCGTTGACTTTACGGGGGACACTGAAGCTTTCTTT. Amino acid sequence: CSVDFTGDTEAFF.

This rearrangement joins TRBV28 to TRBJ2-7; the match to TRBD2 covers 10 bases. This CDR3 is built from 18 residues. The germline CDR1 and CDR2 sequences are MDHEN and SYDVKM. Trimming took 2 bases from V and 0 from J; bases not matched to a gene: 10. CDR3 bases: TGTGCCAGCAGTTTAAATCCTAGCGGGGGACCTAGCTCCTACGAGCAGTACTTC. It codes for CASSLNPSGGPSSYEQYF.

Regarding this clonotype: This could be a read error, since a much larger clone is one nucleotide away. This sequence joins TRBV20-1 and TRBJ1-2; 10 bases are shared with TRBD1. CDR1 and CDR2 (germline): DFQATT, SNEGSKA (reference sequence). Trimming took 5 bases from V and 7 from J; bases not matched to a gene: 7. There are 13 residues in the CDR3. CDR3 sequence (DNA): TGCAGTGCTGCCGGGACAGGGGTGGCTGGCTACACCTTC. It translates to CSAAGTGVAGYTF.

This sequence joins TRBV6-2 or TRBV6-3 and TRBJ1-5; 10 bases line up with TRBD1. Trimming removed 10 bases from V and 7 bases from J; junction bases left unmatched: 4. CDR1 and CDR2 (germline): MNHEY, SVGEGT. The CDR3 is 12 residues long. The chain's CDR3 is CATATGGQPQHF. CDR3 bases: TGTGCCACCGCGACAGGGGGCCAGCCCCAGCATTTT.

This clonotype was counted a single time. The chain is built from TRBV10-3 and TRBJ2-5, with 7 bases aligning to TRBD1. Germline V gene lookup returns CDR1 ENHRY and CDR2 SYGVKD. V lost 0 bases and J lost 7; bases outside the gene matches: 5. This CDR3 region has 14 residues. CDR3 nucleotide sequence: TGTGCCATCAGTGAGTCGAGTCAGGGGGTGACCCAGTACTTC. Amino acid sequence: CAISESSQGVTQYF.

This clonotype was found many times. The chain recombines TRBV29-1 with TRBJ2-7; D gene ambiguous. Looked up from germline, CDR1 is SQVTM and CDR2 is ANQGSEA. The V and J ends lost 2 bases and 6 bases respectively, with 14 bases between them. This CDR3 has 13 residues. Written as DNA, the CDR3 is TGCAGCGTTGAAAAGGGTTTAGTCGGCGAGCAGTACTTC. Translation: CSVEKGLVGEQYF.

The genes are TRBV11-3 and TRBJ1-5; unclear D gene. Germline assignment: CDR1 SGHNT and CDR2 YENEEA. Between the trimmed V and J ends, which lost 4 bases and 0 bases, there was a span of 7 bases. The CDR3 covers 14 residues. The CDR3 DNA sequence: TGTGCCAGCAGCTCCACTGTTAGCAATCAGCCCCAGCATTTT. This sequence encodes CASSSTVSNQPQHF.

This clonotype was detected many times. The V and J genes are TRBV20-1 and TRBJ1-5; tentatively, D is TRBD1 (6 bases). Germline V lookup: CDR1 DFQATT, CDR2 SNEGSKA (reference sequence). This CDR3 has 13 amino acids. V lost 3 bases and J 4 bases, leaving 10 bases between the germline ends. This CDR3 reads CSARYRENQPQHF. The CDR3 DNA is TGCAGTGCTAGGTACAGGGAGAATCAGCCCCAGCATTTT.

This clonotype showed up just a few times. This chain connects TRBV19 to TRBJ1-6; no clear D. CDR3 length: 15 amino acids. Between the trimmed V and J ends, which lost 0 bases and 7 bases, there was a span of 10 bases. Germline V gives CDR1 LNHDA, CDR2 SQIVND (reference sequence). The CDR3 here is CASSIERRPNSPLHF. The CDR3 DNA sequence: TGTGCCAGTAGTATAGAACGACGGCCGAATTCACCCCTCCACTTT. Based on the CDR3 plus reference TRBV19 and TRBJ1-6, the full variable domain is DGGITQSPKYLFRKEGQNVTLSCEQNLNHDAMYWYRQDPGQGLRLIYYSQIVNDFQKGDIAEGYSVSREKKESFPLTVTSAQKNPTAFYLCASSIERRPNSPLHFGNGTRLTVT.

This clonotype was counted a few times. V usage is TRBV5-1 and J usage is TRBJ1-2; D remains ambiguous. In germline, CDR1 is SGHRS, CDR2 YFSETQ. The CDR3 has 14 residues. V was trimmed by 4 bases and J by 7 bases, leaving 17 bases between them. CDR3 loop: CASSPETRASGYTF. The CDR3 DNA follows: TGCGCCAGCAGCCCGGAAACAAGGGCGTCTGGCTACACCTTC.

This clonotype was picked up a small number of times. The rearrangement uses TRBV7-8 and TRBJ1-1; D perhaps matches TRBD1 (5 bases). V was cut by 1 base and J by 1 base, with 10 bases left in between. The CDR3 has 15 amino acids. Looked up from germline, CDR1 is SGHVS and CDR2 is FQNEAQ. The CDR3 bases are TGTGCCAGCAGCTTAGTGGGGCCATCGAACACTGAAGCTTTCTTT. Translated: CASSLVGPSNTEAFF. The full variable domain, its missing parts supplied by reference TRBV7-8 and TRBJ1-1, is GAGVSQSPRYKVAKRGQDVALRCDPISGHVSLFWYQQALGQGPEFLTYFQNEAQLDKSGLPSDRFFAERPEGSVSTLKIQRTQQEDSAVYLCASSLVGPSNTEAFFGQGTRLTVV.

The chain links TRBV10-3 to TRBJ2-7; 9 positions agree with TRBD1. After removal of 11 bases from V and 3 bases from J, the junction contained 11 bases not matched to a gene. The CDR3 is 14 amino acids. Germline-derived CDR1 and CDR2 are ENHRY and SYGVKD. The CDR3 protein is CAWSTGTGNYEQYF. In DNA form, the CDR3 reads TGTGCCTGGAGCACCGGGACAGGGAACTACGAGCAGTACTTC.

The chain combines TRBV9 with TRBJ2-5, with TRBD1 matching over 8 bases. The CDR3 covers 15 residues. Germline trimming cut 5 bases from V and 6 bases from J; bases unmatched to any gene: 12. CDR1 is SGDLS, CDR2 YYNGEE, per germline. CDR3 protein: CASSSRTGSLQTQYF. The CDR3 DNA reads TGTGCCAGCAGTTCCAGGACAGGGTCTTTGCAGACCCAGTACTTC.

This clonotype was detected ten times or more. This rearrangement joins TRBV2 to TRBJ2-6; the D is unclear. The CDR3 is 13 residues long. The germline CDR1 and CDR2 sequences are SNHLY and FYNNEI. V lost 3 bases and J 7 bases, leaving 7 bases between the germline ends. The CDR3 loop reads CASSDPSANVLTF. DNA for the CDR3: TGTGCCAGCAGTGACCCGAGTGCCAACGTCCTGACTTTC.